The 8 T cell receptor beta chains below all came from one sample that was sequenced in a study of shared clonotypes between healthy human individuals. Data came from immunoSEQ multiplex PCR; TCRdb stores just in-frame clones and leaves some out. The sample lists about 2.1 million clones; just over 90% were seen once. Naive CD8 cells comprised CD45RO-negative, CCR7-positively selected cells, excluding terminally differentiated effector memory CD45RA+ cells. Sequencing was carried out using naive CD8+ T cells from PBMCs. These receptors were obtained from a man younger than 35 in good health. Some clones in this sample may be carry-over from other donors' samples.

This chain joins TRBV15 and TRBJ2-1; TRBD1 matches at 8 bases. The J segment lost 1 base and the V segment lost 4 bases, leaving 6 bases of the junction unmatched. Germline lookup yields CDR1 LNHNV and CDR2 YYDKDF (reference sequence). This CDR3 is built from 16 residues. The CDR3 DNA is TGTGCCACCAGCAATGCCCGACAGGGGTCCTACAATGAGCAGTTCTTC. Protein: CATSNARQGSYNEQFF. Together with reference TRBV15 and TRBJ2-1, the CDR3 gives the full variable domain: DAMVIQNPRYQVTQFGKPVTLSCSQTLNHNVMYWYQQKSSQAPKLLFHYYDKDFNNEADTPDNFQSRRPNTSFCFLDIRSPGLGDTAMYLCATSNARQGSYNEQFFGPGTRLTVL.

The chain carries TRBV27 and TRBJ2-5; TRBD2 is a possible D gene (7 bases). The CDR3 contains 16 residues. CDR1 MNHEY and CDR2 SMNVEV come from the germline V gene (reference sequence). With 8 bases removed from V and 3 bases from J, the gap between germline ends came to 22 bases. CDR3 sequence reads: CASAYGGGSAKETQYF. The CDR3 DNA is TGTGCCAGCGCGTACGGGGGCGGGAGCGCAAAAGAGACCCAGTACTTC.

The J gene is TRBJ2-7, the V gene TRBV5-1, with TRBD1 identical over 9 bases. With V trimmed by 4 bases and J by 2 bases, 10 bases remained unmatched. The germline V gene encodes CDR1 SGHRS and CDR2 YFSETQ. The CDR3 has 16 residues. The CDR3 DNA is TGCGCCAGCAGCAGAAGGGACAGGGAGCCCCCCTACGAGCAGTACTTC. Residues: CASSRRDREPPYEQYF.

This chain connects TRBV28 to TRBJ1-5; no definite D call. The germline V gene encodes CDR1 MDHEN and CDR2 SYDVKM. This CDR3 is built from 13 residues. V shed 7 bases and J shed 0 bases, with 7 bases lying between them. The CDR3 DNA reads TGTGCCAGCACGGATTATAGCAATCAGCCCCAGCATTTT. Its protein is CASTDYSNQPQHF.

V usage is TRBV19 and J usage is TRBJ2-4; D is ambiguous. Trimming took off 3 bases at V and 1 base at J, with 13 bases between the two ends. The CDR3 loop spans 16 amino acids. Germline CDR1 reads LNHDA; CDR2 reads SQIVND (reference sequence). Written as DNA, the CDR3 is TGTGCCAGTAGTATGGTCCGGACGGAGGCCAAAAACATTCAGTACTTC. This encodes CASSMVRTEAKNIQYF.

The rearrangement links TRBV2 to TRBJ2-7, with D perhaps given as TRBD1 or TRBD2 (5 bases each). Deletions cut 3 bases from V and 0 bases from J, with 12 bases between. The CDR3 loop spans 15 amino acids. Germline V gene data show CDR1 as SNHLY and CDR2 as FYNNEI. The CDR3 DNA reads TGTGCCAGCAGTGAGGGGGTTCCACACTCCTACGAGCAGTACTTC. Its translation is CASSEGVPHSYEQYF.

The gene calls are TRBV7-3 and TRBJ2-5, with 11 nucleotides matching TRBD2. The germline CDR1 and CDR2 sequences are SGHTA and FQGTGA. V lost 1 base to trimming and J lost 1 base; unmatched junction nucleotides: 2. This CDR3 spans 16 amino acids. CDR3 amino acids: CASSLIAGGPQETQYF. CDR3 nucleotides: TGTGCCAGCAGCTTAATAGCGGGAGGGCCCCAAGAGACCCAGTACTTC.

The CDR3 DNA sequence: TGTGCCAGCAGCGGAACGGGACAAGTCTACGAGCAGTACTTC. This sequence encodes CASSGTGQVYEQYF. V gene TRBV5-6 combines with J gene TRBJ2-7; D might be TRBD1 (6 bases). This CDR3 has 14 amino acids. V was cut by 4 bases and J by 3 bases, with 14 bases left in between. Germline CDR1 reads SGHDT; CDR2 reads YYEEEE. Based on the CDR3 plus reference TRBV5-6 and TRBJ2-7, the full variable domain is DAGVTQSPTHLIKTRGQQVTLRCSPKSGHDTVSWYQQALGQGPQFIFQYYEEEERQRGNFPDRFSGHQFPNYSSELNVNALLLGDSALYLCASSGTGQVYEQYFGPGTRLTVT.